The 7 T cell receptor beta chains given below trace back to one sample, sequenced in a study of blood T cell repertoires in COVID-19. TCRdb's table, derived via immunoSEQ multiplex PCR, lists solely in-frame clones and lacks some. The table includes over 150,000 clones, under 85% detected once. Source material: peripheral blood. The receptor source for this set is a human donor in a cohort sampled during active COVID-19.

This clone was recorded a few times. This chain's CDR3 is CASSLPTGRLGYTF. CDR3 nucleotide sequence: TGTGCCAGCAGCTTGCCGACAGGGAGGTTGGGCTACACCTTC. J is TRBJ1-2 and V is TRBV5-4; 7 bases map to TRBD1. Germline values: CDR1 SGHNT, CDR2 YYREEE (reference sequence). The CDR3 is 14 residues long. J lost 8 bases, V lost 1 base, and 8 bases had no gene match.

This rearrangement joins TRBV10-3 to TRBJ2-1, with TRBD2 as a possible D gene (6 bases). CDR1 is ENHRY, CDR2 SYGVKD, per germline. The CDR3 loop spans 11 amino acids. CDR3 DNA: TGTGCGGTAGCGGTCTACAATGAGCAGTTCTTC. As protein: CAVAVYNEQFF.

This clone has a handful of counts. The chain recombines TRBV5-1 with TRBJ1-3; TRBD1 might be the D (5 bases). Trimming took 0 bases from V and 9 from J, leaving 10 bases between them. The germline V gene encodes CDR1 SGHRS and CDR2 YFSETQ. The CDR3 length is 13 residues. DNA for the CDR3: TGCGCCAGCAGCTTGGTAATCGGGGGCACCATATATTTT. Translating gives CASSLVIGGTIYF.

This clone showed up just once. The chain carries TRBV11-2 and TRBJ1-6, with 9 bases fitting TRBD1. The CDR3 runs to 15 residues. Germline loops: CDR1 SGHAT, CDR2 FQNNGV. Trimming took 4 bases from V and 5 from J; bases not matched to a gene: 3. CDR3 coding DNA: TGTGCCAGCAGCTCGAGGACAGGGGATAATTCACCCCTCCACTTT. Its protein is CASSSRTGDNSPLHF.

The chain links TRBV7-6 to TRBJ2-3; D not resolved. Per the germline V gene, CDR1 is SGHVS and CDR2 is FNYEAQ. The CDR3 sequence is 14 residues long. V lost 1 base to trimming and J lost 6 bases, with 11 bases between them. CDR3 loop: CASSLVSKRDTQYF. In nucleotides, the CDR3 is TGTGCCAGCAGCTTAGTGAGCAAACGGGATACGCAGTATTTT.

V and J are TRBV10-3 and TRBJ2-5; 10 positions agree with TRBD1. CDR3 size: 14 residues. Unmatched junction bases numbered 6, after V lost 6 bases and J lost 5 bases. The germline CDR1 and CDR2 sequences are ENHRY and SYGVKD. The CDR3 sequence is CAISPTGGRETQYF. For the CDR3, the DNA is TGTGCCATCAGCCCGACAGGGGGCAGGGAGACCCAGTACTTC.

This sequence joins TRBV2 and TRBJ1-4; 8 bases are shared with TRBD1. The CDR3 has 14 amino acids. V lost 4 bases and J lost 4; bases outside the gene matches: 2. CDR1 and CDR2 from the germline V gene are SNHLY and FYNNEI. The CDR3 is CASSGTGSNEKLFF. The DNA for the CDR3 is TGTGCCAGCAGTGGGACAGGGAGTAATGAAAAACTGTTTTTT.